Shown below are 3 T cell receptor beta chains from a single sample sequenced in a study of T-cell reconstitution after alpha-beta-depleted transplantation in children. The TCRbeta library was prepared with unique molecular identifiers. TCRdb itself ran the PCR reads through MiXCR, one entry per CDR3 protein. Seen here are just under 550,000 distinct CDR3 sequences, 15% to 20% observed once, and the top ten hold 3.3%. The input for sequencing was PBMCs from the stem cell graft donor, taken from the stem cell graft. The receptors originated from a human donor who donated a stem cell graft to a child with acute lymphoblastic leukemia.

V usage is TRBV2 and J usage is TRBJ1-1, with D possibly TRBD1 on 6 matching bases. The CDR3 sequence is 14 residues long. With 6 bases removed from V and 1 base from J, the gap between germline ends came to 12 bases. From germline, CDR1 is SNHLY and CDR2 FYNNEI. The CDR3 protein is CASSSGTQNTEAFF. The CDR3 coding sequence is TGTGCCAGCAGCTCCGGGACACAGAACACTGAAGCTTTCTTT.

This clonotype was found a few times. V usage is TRBV6-2 or TRBV6-3 and J usage is TRBJ2-2, with D tentatively TRBD1 or TRBD2 (5 bases each). Deletions cut 6 bases from V and 6 bases from J, with 11 bases between. CDR3 length equals 13 residues. In germline, CDR1 is MNHEY, CDR2 SVGEGT. The DNA of the CDR3 is TGTGCCAGCAGAATACTGGGACCCGGGGAGCTGTTTTTT. It is translated as CASRILGPGELFF.

In its sample, this clonotype was seen a few times. J is TRBJ1-2 and V is TRBV11-2; 8 bases align to TRBD1. The CDR3 totals 12 residues. J gave up 7 bases and V 4 bases, and 2 bases lay outside the gene matches. Per germline, CDR1 SGHAT and CDR2 FQNNGV. CDR3 sequence reads: CASSSGGVGYTF. The DNA for the CDR3 is TGTGCCAGCAGCTCAGGGGGCGTTGGCTACACCTTC.